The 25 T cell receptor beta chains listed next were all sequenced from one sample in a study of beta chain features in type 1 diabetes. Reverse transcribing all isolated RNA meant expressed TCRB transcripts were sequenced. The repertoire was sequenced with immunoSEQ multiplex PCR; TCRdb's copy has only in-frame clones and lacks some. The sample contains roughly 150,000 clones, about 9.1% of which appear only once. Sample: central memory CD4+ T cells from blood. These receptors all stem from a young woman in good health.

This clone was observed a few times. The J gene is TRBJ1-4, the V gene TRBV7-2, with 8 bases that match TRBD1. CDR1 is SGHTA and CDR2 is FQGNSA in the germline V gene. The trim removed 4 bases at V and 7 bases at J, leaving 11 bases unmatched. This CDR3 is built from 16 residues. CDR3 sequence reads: CASSSGSGGATEKLFF. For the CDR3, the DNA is TGTGCCAGCAGCTCGGGATCAGGGGGCGCGACTGAAAAACTGTTTTTT.

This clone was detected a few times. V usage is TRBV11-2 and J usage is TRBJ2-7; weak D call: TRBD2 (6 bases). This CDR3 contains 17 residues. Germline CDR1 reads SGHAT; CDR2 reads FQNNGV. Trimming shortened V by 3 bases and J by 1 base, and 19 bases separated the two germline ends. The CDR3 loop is CASSLSLDWGESYEQYF. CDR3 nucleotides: TGTGCCAGCAGCTTGTCTCTAGATTGGGGGGAGTCCTACGAGCAGTACTTC.

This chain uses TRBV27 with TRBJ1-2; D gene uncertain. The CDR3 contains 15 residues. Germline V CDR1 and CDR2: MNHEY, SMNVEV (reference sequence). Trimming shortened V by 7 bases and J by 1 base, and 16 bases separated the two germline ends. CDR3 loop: CASTSGAAGNYGYTF. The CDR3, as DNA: TGTGCCAGCACCTCGGGTGCGGCGGGTAACTATGGCTACACCTTC.

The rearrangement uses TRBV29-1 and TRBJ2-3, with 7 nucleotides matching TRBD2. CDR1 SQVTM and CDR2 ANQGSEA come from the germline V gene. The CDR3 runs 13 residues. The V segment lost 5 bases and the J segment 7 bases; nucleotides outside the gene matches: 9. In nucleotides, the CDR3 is TGCAGCGTTTTACTAGCGCTTAGATATACGCAGTATTTT. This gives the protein CSVLLALRYTQYF.

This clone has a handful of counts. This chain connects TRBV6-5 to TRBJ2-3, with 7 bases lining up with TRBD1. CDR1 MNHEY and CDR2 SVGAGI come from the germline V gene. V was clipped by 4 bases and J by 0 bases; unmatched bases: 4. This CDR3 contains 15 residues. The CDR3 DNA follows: TGTGCCAGCAGTTTACAGGGGCCAAGCACAGATACGCAGTATTTT. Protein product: CASSLQGPSTDTQYF.

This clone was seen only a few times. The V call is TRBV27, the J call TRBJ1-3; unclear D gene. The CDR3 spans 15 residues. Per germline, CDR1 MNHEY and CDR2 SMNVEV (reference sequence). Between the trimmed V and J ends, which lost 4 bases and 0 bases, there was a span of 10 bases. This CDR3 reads CASSSRSPSGNTIYF. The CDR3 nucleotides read TGTGCCAGCAGTTCCAGATCTCCCTCTGGAAACACCATATATTTT.

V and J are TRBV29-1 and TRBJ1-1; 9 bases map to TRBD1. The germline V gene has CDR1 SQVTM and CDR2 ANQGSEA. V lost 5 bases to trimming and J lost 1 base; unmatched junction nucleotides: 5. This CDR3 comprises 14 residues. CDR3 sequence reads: CSVSLDRGNTEAFF. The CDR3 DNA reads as TGCAGCGTTTCCTTGGACAGGGGGAACACTGAAGCTTTCTTT.

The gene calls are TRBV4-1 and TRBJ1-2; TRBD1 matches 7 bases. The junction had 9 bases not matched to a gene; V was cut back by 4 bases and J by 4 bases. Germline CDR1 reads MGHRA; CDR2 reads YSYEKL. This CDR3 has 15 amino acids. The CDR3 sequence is CASSRTTGSTYGYTF. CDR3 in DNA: TGCGCCAGCAGCCGCACGACAGGGAGCACCTATGGCTACACCTTC.

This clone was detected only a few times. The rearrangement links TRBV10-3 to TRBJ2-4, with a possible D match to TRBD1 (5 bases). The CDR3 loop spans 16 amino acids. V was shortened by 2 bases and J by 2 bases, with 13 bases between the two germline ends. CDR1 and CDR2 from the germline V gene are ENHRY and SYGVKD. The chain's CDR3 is CAISEAGASSKNIQYF. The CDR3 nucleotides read TGTGCCATCAGTGAGGCTGGGGCAAGTTCCAAAAACATTCAGTACTTC.

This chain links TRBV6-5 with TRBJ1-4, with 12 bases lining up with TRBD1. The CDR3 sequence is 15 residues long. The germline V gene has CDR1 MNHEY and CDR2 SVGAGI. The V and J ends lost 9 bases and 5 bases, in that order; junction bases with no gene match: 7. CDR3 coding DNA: TGTGCCAGACGGGACAGGGGGCCTTTCAATGAAAAACTGTTTTTT. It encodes CARRDRGPFNEKLFF.

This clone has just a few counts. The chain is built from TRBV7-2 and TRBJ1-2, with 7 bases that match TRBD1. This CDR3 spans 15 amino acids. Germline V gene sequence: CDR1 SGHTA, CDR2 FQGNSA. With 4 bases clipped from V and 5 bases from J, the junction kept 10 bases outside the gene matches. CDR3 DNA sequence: TGTGCCAGCAGCTCCCCGGGACAGAGATCGTATGGCTACACCTTC. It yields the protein CASSSPGQRSYGYTF.

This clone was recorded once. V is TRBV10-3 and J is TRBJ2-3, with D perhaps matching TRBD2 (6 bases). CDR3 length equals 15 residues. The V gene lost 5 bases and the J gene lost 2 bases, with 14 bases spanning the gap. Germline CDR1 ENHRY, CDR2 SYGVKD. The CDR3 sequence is CAISSLGGSTDTQYF. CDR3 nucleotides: TGTGCCATCAGTTCACTCGGGGGATCCACAGATACGCAGTATTTT.

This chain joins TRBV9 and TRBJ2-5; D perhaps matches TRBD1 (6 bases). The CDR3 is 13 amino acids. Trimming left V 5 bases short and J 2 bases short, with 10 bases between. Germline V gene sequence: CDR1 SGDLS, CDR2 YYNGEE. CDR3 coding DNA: TGTGCCAGCAGTTGGACAGAACAAGAGACCCAGTACTTC. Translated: CASSWTEQETQYF.

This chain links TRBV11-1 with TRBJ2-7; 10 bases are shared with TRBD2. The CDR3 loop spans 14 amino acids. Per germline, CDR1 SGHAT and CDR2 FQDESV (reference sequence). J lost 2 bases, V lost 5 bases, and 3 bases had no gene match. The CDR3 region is CASSPSGGPYEQYF. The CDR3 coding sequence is TGTGCCAGCAGCCCTAGCGGGGGTCCCTACGAGCAGTACTTC.

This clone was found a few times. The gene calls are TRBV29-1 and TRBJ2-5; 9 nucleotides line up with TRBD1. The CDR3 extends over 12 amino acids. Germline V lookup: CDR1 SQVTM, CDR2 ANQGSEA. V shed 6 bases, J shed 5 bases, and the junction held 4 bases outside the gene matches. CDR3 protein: CSVTGGGETQYF. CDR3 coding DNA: TGCAGCGTAACAGGGGGCGGGGAGACCCAGTACTTC.

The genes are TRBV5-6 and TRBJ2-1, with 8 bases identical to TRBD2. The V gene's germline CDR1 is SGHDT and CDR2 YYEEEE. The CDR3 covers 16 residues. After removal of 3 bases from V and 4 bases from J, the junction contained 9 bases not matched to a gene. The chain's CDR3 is CASSSYGREEYNEQFF. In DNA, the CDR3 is TGTGCCAGCAGCTCCTATGGGCGGGAGGAGTACAATGAGCAGTTCTTC.

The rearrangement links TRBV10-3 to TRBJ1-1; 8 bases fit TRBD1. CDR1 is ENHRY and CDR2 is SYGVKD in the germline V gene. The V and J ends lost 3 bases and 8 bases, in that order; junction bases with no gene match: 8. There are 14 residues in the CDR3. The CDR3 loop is CAISDWDRQVEAFF. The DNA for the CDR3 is TGTGCCATCAGTGATTGGGACAGGCAGGTCGAAGCTTTCTTT.

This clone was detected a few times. In DNA form, the CDR3 reads TGTGCCAGCAGTTTATCGGGGGCCAGGGGGCTCTCTGGGGCCAACGTCCTGACTTTC. It specifies CASSLSGARGLSGANVLTF. This chain uses TRBV27 with TRBJ2-6; TRBD1 matches at 8 bases. This CDR3 is 19 amino acids long. With 0 bases clipped from V and 0 bases from J, the junction kept 7 bases outside the gene matches. Germline loops: CDR1 MNHEY, CDR2 SMNVEV (reference sequence).

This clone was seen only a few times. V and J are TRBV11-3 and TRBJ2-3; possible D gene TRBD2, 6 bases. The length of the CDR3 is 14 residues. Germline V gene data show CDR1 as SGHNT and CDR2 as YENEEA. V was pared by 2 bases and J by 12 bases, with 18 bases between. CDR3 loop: CASSLSPTSLSQYF. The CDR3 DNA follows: TGTGCCAGCAGCTTATCCCCGACTAGTCTCAGTCAGTATTTT.

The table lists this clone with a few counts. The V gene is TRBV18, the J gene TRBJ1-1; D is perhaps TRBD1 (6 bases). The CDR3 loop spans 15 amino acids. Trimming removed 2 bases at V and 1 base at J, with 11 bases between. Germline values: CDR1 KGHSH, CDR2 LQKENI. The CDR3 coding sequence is TGTGCCAGCTCACCAACGGAGACAGGGAACACTGAAGCTTTCTTT. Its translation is CASSPTETGNTEAFF.

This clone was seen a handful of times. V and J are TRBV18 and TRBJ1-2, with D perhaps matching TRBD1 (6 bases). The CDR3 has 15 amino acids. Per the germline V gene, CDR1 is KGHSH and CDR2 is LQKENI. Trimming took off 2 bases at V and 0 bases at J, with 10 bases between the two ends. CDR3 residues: CASSPDRQANYGYTF. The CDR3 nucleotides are TGTGCCAGCTCACCAGACCGACAGGCTAACTATGGCTACACCTTC.

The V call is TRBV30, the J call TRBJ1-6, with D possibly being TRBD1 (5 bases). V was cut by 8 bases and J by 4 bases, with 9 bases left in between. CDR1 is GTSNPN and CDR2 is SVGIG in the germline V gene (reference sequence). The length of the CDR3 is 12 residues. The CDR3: CAAGVYNSPLHF. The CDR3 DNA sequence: TGTGCCGCGGGGGTTTATAATTCACCCCTCCACTTT.

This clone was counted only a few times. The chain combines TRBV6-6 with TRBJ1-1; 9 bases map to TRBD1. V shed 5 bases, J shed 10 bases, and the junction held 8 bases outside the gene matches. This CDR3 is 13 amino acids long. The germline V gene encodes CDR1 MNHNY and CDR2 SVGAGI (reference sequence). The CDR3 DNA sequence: TGTGCCAGCAGTGGGACAGGGAATTCTGTAGCTTTCTTT. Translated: CASSGTGNSVAFF.

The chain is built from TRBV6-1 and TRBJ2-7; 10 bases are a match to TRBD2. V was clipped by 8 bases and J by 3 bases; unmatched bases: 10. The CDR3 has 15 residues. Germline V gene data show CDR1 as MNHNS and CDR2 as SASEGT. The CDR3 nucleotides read TGTGCCAGCTCTGAAGCTAGCGGGGGAATCTACGAGCAGTACTTC. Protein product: CASSEASGGIYEQYF.

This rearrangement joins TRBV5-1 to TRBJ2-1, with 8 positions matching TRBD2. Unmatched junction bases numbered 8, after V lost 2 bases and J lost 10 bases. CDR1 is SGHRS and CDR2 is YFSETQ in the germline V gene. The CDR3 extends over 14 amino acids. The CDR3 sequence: CASSFLAGPREQFF. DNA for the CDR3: TGCGCCAGCAGCTTTCTAGCGGGCCCCCGGGAGCAGTTCTTC.